The 9 T cell receptor beta chains given below trace back to one sample, sequenced in a study of Ad26.COV2.S vaccination and SARS-CoV-2 variants. The repertoire was sequenced with immunoSEQ multiplex PCR; TCRdb's copy has only in-frame clones and lacks some. The sample carries about 320,000 clones, approximately 86% recorded once. Noted treatment: 19 received Ad26.COV2.S at low or high dose, single or two shots; roughly 5 received placebo; per-sample allocation not given. The study sampled participants on day 63 after the first vaccine or placebo injection. The source material was peripheral blood, sampled in a trial of Ad26.COV2.S vaccine versus placebo. Source of these receptors: a person between 18 and 65 years old who received the Ad26.COV2.S COVID-19 vaccine or a placebo.

The gene calls are TRBV7-6 and TRBJ2-1; 11 bases are shared with TRBD2. Per the germline V gene, CDR1 is SGHVS and CDR2 is FNYEAQ. Germline trimming cut 5 bases from V and 7 bases from J; bases unmatched to any gene: 13. The CDR3 loop spans 17 amino acids. The CDR3 here is CASSPSRLAGRNNEQFF. CDR3 nucleotide sequence: TGTGCCAGCAGCCCGTCCCGACTAGCGGGGCGGAATAATGAGCAGTTCTTC. The full variable domain, its missing parts supplied by reference TRBV7-6 and TRBJ2-1, is GAGVSQSPRYKVTKRGQDVALRCDPISGHVSLYWYRQALGQGPEFLTYFNYEAQQDKSGLPNDRFSAERPEGSISTLTIQRTEQRDSAMYRCASSPSRLAGRNNEQFFGPGTRLTVL.

This chain uses TRBV18 with TRBJ1-2, with 8 bases identical to TRBD1. V lost 3 bases, J lost 5 bases, and 5 bases stayed unmatched. This CDR3 comprises 14 residues. Per the germline V gene, CDR1 is KGHSH and CDR2 is LQKENI. CDR3 protein: CASSPPDRAYGYTF. The CDR3 nucleotides are TGTGCCAGCTCACCGCCGGACAGGGCGTATGGCTACACCTTC. Full variable domain (outside the CDR3, taken from reference TRBV18 and TRBJ1-2): NAGVMQNPRHLVRRRGQEARLRCSPMKGHSHVYWYRQLPEEGLKFMVYLQKENIIDESGMPKERFSAEFPKEGPSILRIQQVVRGDSAAYFCASSPPDRAYGYTFGSGTRLTVV.

The chain uses TRBV20-1 and TRBJ2-7; 8 bases are a match to TRBD2. The J segment lost 4 bases and the V segment lost 3 bases, leaving 8 bases of the junction unmatched. From germline, CDR1 is DFQATT and CDR2 SNEGSKA (reference sequence). This CDR3 region has 14 residues. DNA of the CDR3: TGCAGTGCTAGTTCCAGCGGGGGTTTGTACGAGCAGTACTTC. Translated, it gives CSASSSGGLYEQYF.

The chain carries TRBV7-2 and TRBJ1-2; maybe TRBD1 (5 bases). V was shortened by 5 bases and J by 4 bases, with 11 bases between the two germline ends. The germline V gene encodes CDR1 SGHTA and CDR2 FQGNSA. The CDR3 spans 13 residues. CDR3 nucleotides: TGTGCCAGCAGCCCCAGGGAGGGCTATGGCTACACCTTC. Translation gives CASSPREGYGYTF.

The chain joins TRBV5-1 to TRBJ1-1; D gene uncertain. CDR3 length: 15 residues. Germline CDR1 and CDR2: SGHRS and YFSETQ. V lost 0 bases and J lost 3, with 12 bases in between. CDR3 nucleotide sequence: TGCGCCAGCAGCTTGGGACTGAATTCGGACACTGAAGCTTTCTTT. Translation: CASSLGLNSDTEAFF.

This chain connects TRBV3-1 (or the pseudogene TRBV3-2) to TRBJ2-6; D gene uncertain. Germline V gives CDR1 LGHDT, CDR2 YNNKEL (reference sequence). This CDR3 has 16 residues. V lost 4 bases and J 4 bases, leaving 14 bases between the germline ends. CDR3 nucleotide sequence: TGTGCCAGCAGCCTACCTCGAAACTCAGGGGCCAACGTCCTGACTTTC. It codes for CASSLPRNSGANVLTF.

This chain joins TRBV4-3 and TRBJ1-4; perhaps TRBD1 as D (6 bases). Looked up from germline, CDR1 is LGHNA and CDR2 is YSLEER. V lost 4 bases, J lost 0 bases, and 9 bases lay in between. The CDR3 totals 15 residues. CDR3 sequence (DNA): TGCGCCAGCAGCCTAGAGGGGGCAACTAATGAAAAACTGTTTTTT. It is translated as CASSLEGATNEKLFF.

The chain recombines TRBV6-5 with TRBJ1-1; 7 positions agree with TRBD1. J lost 2 bases, V lost 5 bases, and 5 bases had no gene match. The CDR3 has 14 amino acids. Germline CDR1 and CDR2: MNHEY and SVGAGI. CDR3 sequence reads: CASSNRGYNTEAFF. CDR3 sequence (DNA): TGTGCCAGCAGTAACAGGGGTTACAACACTGAAGCTTTCTTT.

This sequence joins TRBV6-5 and TRBJ2-5; 12 bases agree with TRBD2. The junction had 10 bases not matched to a gene; V was cut back by 10 bases and J by 7 bases. This CDR3 region has 14 residues. Germline V gene data show CDR1 as MNHEY and CDR2 as SVGAGI. CDR3 sequence: CATMWTSGTGTQYF. In nucleotides, the CDR3 is TGTGCCACCATGTGGACTAGCGGGACTGGGACCCAGTACTTC.